A single sample is the source of the 21 T cell receptor beta chains below, sequenced in a study of blood T cell repertoires in COVID-19. Clones were sequenced by immunoSEQ multiplex PCR, and TCRdb holds only the in-frame ones, with some missing. The sample includes roughly 130,000 clones, around 84% of them seen just once. The source material was peripheral blood. The receptors shown here come from a man younger than 45 with COVID-19, enrolled during active disease.

In DNA form, the CDR3 reads TGTGCCAGCAGTCCGAATAGCGGTCAGGCCTACAATGAGCAGTTCTTC. Amino acids: CASSPNSGQAYNEQFF. The chain carries TRBV28 and TRBJ2-1; possible D gene TRBD2, 6 bases. CDR1 and CDR2 from the germline V gene are MDHEN and SYDVKM. V lost 5 bases to trimming and J lost 2 bases, with 16 bases between them. The CDR3 consists of 16 residues.

This chain links TRBV2 with TRBJ1-1; 8 nucleotides align to TRBD1. V was clipped by 8 bases and J by 4 bases; unmatched bases: 6. Germline lookup yields CDR1 SNHLY and CDR2 FYNNEI. The CDR3 consists of 13 residues. CDR3 sequence reads: CASGRGPGTEAFF. CDR3 nucleotide sequence: TGTGCCAGCGGCAGGGGGCCGGGCACTGAAGCTTTCTTT.

This chain links TRBV7-3 with TRBJ1-1, with no clear D. CDR3 length: 13 amino acids. The germline V gene has CDR1 SGHTA and CDR2 FQGTGA. Trimming pared 1 base from V and 1 base from J, leaving 4 bases between. The CDR3 DNA is TGTGCCAGCAGCTTAAGAGGGAACACTGAAGCTTTCTTT. This translates into CASSLRGNTEAFF.

The chain recombines TRBV11-3 with TRBJ2-2; weak D call: TRBD2 (6 bases). The V gene's germline CDR1 is SGHNT and CDR2 YENEEA. V lost 1 base and J 5 bases, leaving 14 bases between the germline ends. The CDR3 is 16 amino acids. The CDR3: CASSLVVGSRTGELFF. CDR3 sequence (DNA): TGTGCCAGCAGCTTAGTGGTCGGGAGTCGGACCGGGGAGCTGTTTTTT.

The chain joins TRBV14 to TRBJ1-1; 7 bases match TRBD1. V dropped 1 base and J dropped 4; count of bases not matched to a gene: 3. The CDR3 covers 14 residues. Germline CDR1 reads SGHDN; CDR2 reads FVKESK. CDR3 in DNA: TGTGCCAGCAGCCAAGCAGGGGGGAGCACTGAAGCTTTCTTT. Amino acid sequence: CASSQAGGSTEAFF.

This clone was recorded only once. The chain recombines TRBV7-9 with TRBJ1-3, with 9 bases identical to TRBD1. The junction had 7 bases not matched to a gene; V was cut back by 4 bases and J by 6 bases. The V gene's germline CDR1 is SEHNR and CDR2 FQNEAQ (reference sequence). This CDR3 comprises 15 residues. The CDR3 sequence is CASSSTGGALNTIYF. DNA of the CDR3: TGTGCCAGCAGCTCTACAGGGGGCGCGTTAAACACCATATATTTT.

This sequence joins TRBV28 and TRBJ2-3; 10 bases are a match to TRBD2. After removal of 4 bases from V and 9 bases from J, the junction contained 13 bases not matched to a gene. The CDR3 runs to 16 residues. Germline lookup yields CDR1 MDHEN and CDR2 SYDVKM. CDR3 bases: TGTGCCAGCAGTTCCCCTGAGCGGGGGGGAGTGGTCACGCAGTATTTT. The encoded protein is CASSSPERGGVVTQYF.

The chain recombines TRBV7-9 with TRBJ1-6, with TRBD1 matching 9 bases. CDR1 and CDR2 from the germline V gene are SEHNR and FQNEAQ (reference sequence). The CDR3 has 14 residues. J lost 13 bases, V lost 5 bases, and 9 bases had no gene match. The CDR3 DNA reads TGTGCCAGCAGCCGTCGACAGGGGGACTTCCCCCTCCACTTT. It is translated as CASSRRQGDFPLHF.

The genes are TRBV5-4 and TRBJ2-3; tentatively, D is TRBD2 (6 bases). The CDR3 covers 16 residues. Germline CDR1 and CDR2: SGHNT and YYREEE (reference sequence). The ends were cut back, 5 bases at V and 0 bases at J, with 16 bases in the middle. The CDR3 nucleotides read TGTGCCAGCAGGCGATTGGAGGGTCCAAGCACAGATACGCAGTATTTT. Protein: CASRRLEGPSTDTQYF. The variable domain in full, with the rest retrieved from reference TRBV5-4 and TRBJ2-3, is ETGVTQSPTHLIKTRGQQVTLRCSSQSGHNTVSWYQQALGQGPQFIFQYYREEENGRGNFPPRFSGLQFPNYSSELNVNALELDDSALYLCASRRLEGPSTDTQYFGPGTRLTVL.

The CDR3 here is CASSQDLVAGGLSTDTQYF. The CDR3 DNA follows: TGCGCCAGCAGCCAAGATTTAGTAGCGGGAGGGCTCAGCACAGATACGCAGTATTTT. This rearrangement joins TRBV4-1 to TRBJ2-3; TRBD2 matches 11 bases. V was clipped by 0 bases and J by 0 bases; unmatched bases: 8. The germline CDR1 and CDR2 sequences are MGHRA and YSYEKL. This CDR3 region has 19 residues.

In its sample, this clone was seen once. The V and J genes are TRBV15 and TRBJ1-2, with D uncertain. With 5 bases removed from V and 4 bases from J, the gap between germline ends came to 14 bases. CDR1 and CDR2 (germline): LNHNV, YYDKDF (reference sequence). This CDR3 has 14 amino acids. The chain's CDR3 is CATSGDLGGYGYTF. CDR3 nucleotides: TGTGCCACCAGCGGTGACCTAGGCGGCTATGGCTACACCTTC.

The gene calls are TRBV6-1 and TRBJ2-7; TRBD1 matches at 7 bases. V trimming: 3 bases; J trimming: 2 bases; junction bases outside the gene matches: 10. This CDR3 has 16 amino acids. Germline CDR1 reads MNHNS; CDR2 reads SASEGT. The CDR3 nucleotides are TGTGCCAGCAGTGACCAATCGCGACAGGGTACCTACGAGCAGTACTTC. Amino acids: CASSDQSRQGTYEQYF.

This clone was seen only a few times. V is TRBV11-2 and J is TRBJ2-7, with D perhaps matching TRBD2 (6 bases). V was trimmed by 5 bases and J by 7 bases, leaving 12 bases between them. Germline lookup yields CDR1 SGHAT and CDR2 FQNNGV. This CDR3 contains 12 residues. The CDR3 region is CASSLNREEQYF. The CDR3 DNA reads TGTGCCAGCAGCCTGAATCGGGAGGAGCAGTACTTC.

The chain is built from TRBV2 and TRBJ1-1, with D uncertain. V gave up 8 bases and J gave up 1 base, with 8 bases separating them. This CDR3 contains 12 residues. The germline V gene has CDR1 SNHLY and CDR2 FYNNEI. The CDR3 DNA follows: TGTGCCAGCGGCTTTTCGAACACTGAAGCTTTCTTT. Translated, it gives CASGFSNTEAFF.

This clone was found once. The CDR3 sequence: CASSEVRGSYGYTF. The CDR3 region has the DNA TGTGCCAGCAGTGAAGTGAGAGGGTCGTATGGCTACACCTTC. The chain carries TRBV2 and TRBJ1-2; D is ambiguous. This CDR3 contains 14 residues. Trimming stripped 1 base from V and 5 bases from J, with 11 bases between. From germline, CDR1 is SNHLY and CDR2 FYNNEI.

The chain employs TRBV11-1 and TRBJ1-1; D unclear. V was cut by 4 bases and J by 0 bases, with 6 bases left in between. The CDR3 has 13 residues. CDR1 is SGHAT and CDR2 is FQDESV in the germline V gene (reference sequence). Here the CDR3 DNA reads TGTGCCAGCAGCTCCCCATTGAACACTGAAGCTTTCTTT. It encodes CASSSPLNTEAFF. Using reference TRBV11-1 and TRBJ1-1 for the parts outside the CDR3, the full variable domain is EAEVAQSPRYKITEKSQAVAFWCDPISGHATLYWYRQILGQGPELLVQFQDESVVDDSQLPKDRFSAERLKGVDSTLKIQPAELGDSAMYLCASSSPLNTEAFFGQGTRLTVV.

The V gene is TRBV18, the J gene TRBJ1-1; D gene uncertain. The length of the CDR3 is 14 residues. The V gene lost 6 bases and the J gene lost 5 bases, with 16 bases spanning the gap. The V gene's germline CDR1 is KGHSH and CDR2 LQKENI. CDR3 protein: CASSFGEFGTEAFF. DNA of the CDR3: TGTGCCAGCTCGTTCGGAGAGTTTGGGACTGAAGCTTTCTTT.

J is TRBJ1-3 and V is TRBV5-4, with 7 bases identical to TRBD1. This CDR3 is built from 17 residues. J lost 3 bases, V lost 2 bases, and 11 bases had no gene match. Looked up from germline, CDR1 is SGHNT and CDR2 is YYREEE (reference sequence). CDR3 coding DNA: TGTGCCAGCAGCTTACTGGGGGCGACAGGGATTGGAAACACCATATATTTT. It yields the protein CASSLLGATGIGNTIYF.

J is TRBJ2-3 and V is TRBV14; 11 nucleotides align to TRBD2. Trimming cost V 1 base and J 7 bases; bases outside gene matches: 7. The CDR3 runs 16 residues. Germline CDR1 and CDR2: SGHDN and FVKESK. CDR3 sequence reads: CASSQVGTSGRHTQYF. CDR3 coding DNA: TGTGCCAGCAGCCAAGTAGGAACTAGCGGGAGACATACGCAGTATTTT.

The V call is TRBV14, the J call TRBJ1-2, with D maybe TRBD1 (6 bases). This CDR3 spans 16 amino acids. CDR1 and CDR2 (germline): SGHDN, FVKESK. The V end lost 4 bases, the J end lost 3 bases, and 18 bases lay between the germline ends. CDR3 amino acids: CASSPVTGLPYYGYTF. CDR3 coding DNA: TGTGCCAGCAGCCCTGTTACAGGGCTTCCCTACTATGGCTACACCTTC.

The chain is built from TRBV15 and TRBJ1-5; 10 bases agree with TRBD1. The germline V gene encodes CDR1 LNHNV and CDR2 YYDKDF (reference sequence). The CDR3 covers 18 residues. V lost 2 bases to trimming and J lost 0 bases; unmatched junction nucleotides: 7. CDR3 nucleotide sequence: TGTGCCACCAGCAGATCCGGGACAGGGGTCCCTAGCAATCAGCCCCAGCATTTT. This translates into CATSRSGTGVPSNQPQHF.